The rows below give T cell receptor beta chains drawn from one sample of a study of breast tumors, draining lymph nodes, adjacent tissues. TCRdb recomputed calls from the multiplex PCR reads with MiXCR, one row per CDR3 protein. Among approximately 10,000 distinct CDR3 sequences, 50% to 60% were seen once, and the ten largest hold less than 45%. Input material: breast tumor tissue. Receptor source: a female donor with breast cancer. Some clones in this sample may be carry-over from other donors' samples. Each CDR3 is given with its conserved first and last residue. The D gene is left open where the match is weak. Clone sizes are given selectively: once, few, many, or a class where the clone is expanded.

d_gene	v_gene	abundance	j_gene	CDR3nt	CDR3aa
.	TRBV12-3/TRBV12-4	once	TRBJ1-1	TGTGCCAGCATTAAACAGGGTCTCACTGAAGCTTTCTTT	CASIKQGLTEAFF
.	TRBV5-8	once	TRBJ2-3	TGTGCCAGCAGCCTAAGACACGGAACCACTTCCACAGATACGCAGTATTTT	CASSLRHGTTSTDTQYF
.	TRBV5-6	few	TRBJ1-2	TGTGCCAGCAGCTTGAAAGGCGGGATCCGTGGCTACACCTTC	CASSLKGGIRGYTF
.	TRBV20-1	.	TRBJ2-3	TGCAGTGCAGTCGTGGCGGGAATGAAGACAGATACGCAGTATTTT	CSAVVAGMKTDTQYF
TRBD1	TRBV24-1	medium-sized	TRBJ1-1	TGTGCCACCCAGGGGGACGGCACTGAAGCTTTCTTT	CATQGDGTEAFF
TRBD2	TRBV5-8	.	TRBJ2-1	TGTGCCAGCAGCCCGACTAGCGGGAACAATGAGCAGTTCTTC	CASSPTSGNNEQFF
TRBD1	TRBV20-1	.	TRBJ1-2	TGCAGTGCAGGGGGGACAGGGGGAAACTATGGCTACACCTTC	CSAGGTGGNYGYTF
.	TRBV2	.	TRBJ1-2	TGTGCCAGCAGCCGGGACCTAAACTATGGCTACACCTTC	CASSRDLNYGYTF
TRBD1	TRBV7-8	.	TRBJ1-2	TGTGCCAGCAGCTTAGGGGACAGGGGGGCCTATGGCTACACCTTC	CASSLGDRGAYGYTF
TRBD2	TRBV6-6	.	TRBJ2-2	TGTGCCAGCACGGGACAGGGAGGACTAGCGGGAAGAGGGGGGGAGCTGTTTTTT	CASTGQGGLAGRGGELFF
.	TRBV12-3/TRBV12-4	.	TRBJ2-7	TGTGCCAGCAGTTTCGGGGATAACTACGAGCAGTACTTC	CASSFGDNYEQYF
.	TRBV19	.	TRBJ2-5	TGTGCCAGTAGTATGGTGGGCGACAGTGGACTCCAAGAGACCCAGTCCTTC	CASSMVGDSGLQETQSF
.	TRBV7-2	.	TRBJ2-3	TGTGCCAGCAGCCCATGGGACGGGCTAGATACGCAGTATTTT	CASSPWDGLDTQYF